Presented here are 16 T cell receptor beta chains from one specimen sequenced in a study of shared clonotypes between healthy human individuals. Using immunoSEQ multiplex PCR, the repertoire was profiled, and TCRdb retains in-frame clones only, with some absent. The table records more than 2 million clones, around 95% of them present only once. The specimen sequenced was naive CD4+ T cells sorted from blood. Subset in this sample: CD45RA+ positively selected. Receptors were obtained from a man aged 18 to 30 in good health.

The rearrangement uses TRBV9 and TRBJ1-6; 8 bases align to TRBD1. The CDR3 loop spans 15 amino acids. Germline V gene sequence: CDR1 SGDLS, CDR2 YYNGEE. V dropped 3 bases and J dropped 9; count of bases not matched to a gene: 8. The CDR3 nucleotides read TGTGCCAGCAGCGCCCCGACAGGGGCTCGTTCACCCCTCCACTTT. It encodes CASSAPTGARSPLHF.

V usage is TRBV9 and J usage is TRBJ1-1; D is possibly TRBD1 (5 bases). With 5 bases removed from V and 1 base from J, the gap between germline ends came to 18 bases. Germline lookup yields CDR1 SGDLS and CDR2 YYNGEE. The CDR3 contains 16 residues. In nucleotides, the CDR3 is TGTGCCAGCAGTCGGGGGGTGGCTGGCGGGAACACTGAAGCTTTCTTT. As protein: CASSRGVAGGNTEAFF.

V usage is TRBV6-1 and J usage is TRBJ2-1, with D possibly being TRBD1 or TRBD2 (6 bases each). With 5 bases removed from V and 2 bases from J, the gap between germline ends came to 13 bases. From germline, CDR1 is MNHNS and CDR2 SASEGT. The length of the CDR3 is 15 residues. CDR3 coding DNA: TGTGCCAGCAGTTTCACGGGGGCCGCCTACAATGAGCAGTTCTTC. It specifies CASSFTGAAYNEQFF.

This CDR3 reads CASSPSGGLTDTQYF. The CDR3 bases are TGTGCCAGCAGTCCGAGCGGGGGGCTCACAGATACGCAGTATTTT. V and J are TRBV6-1 and TRBJ2-3; 9 nucleotides align to TRBD2. The germline gives CDR1 MNHNS, CDR2 SASEGT. CDR3 length: 15 amino acids. V was clipped by 5 bases and J by 2 bases; unmatched bases: 5.

The chain joins TRBV5-1 to TRBJ1-2; D remains ambiguous. The CDR3 runs 15 residues. The germline V gene encodes CDR1 SGHRS and CDR2 YFSETQ. Trimming removed 4 bases at V and 0 bases at J, with 13 bases between. CDR3 loop: CASSLSAGANYGYTF. The CDR3 DNA reads as TGCGCCAGCAGCCTCTCTGCGGGAGCTAACTATGGCTACACCTTC.

As regards this clone: The same CDR3 can be traced to other DNA sequences in this sample. V gene TRBV6-6 combines with J gene TRBJ1-1, with D hard to call. V gave up 2 bases and J gave up 1 base, with 5 bases separating them. This CDR3 comprises 13 residues. The germline V gene has CDR1 MNHNY and CDR2 SVGAGI (reference sequence). CDR3: CASSYQANTEAFF. DNA for the CDR3: TGTGCCAGCAGTTACCAGGCGAACACTGAAGCTTTCTTT.

The V and J genes are TRBV5-4 and TRBJ2-7; TRBD1 matches 10 bases. CDR3 size: 17 residues. Germline-derived CDR1 and CDR2 are SGHNT and YYREEE (reference sequence). Losses at the gene ends were 4 bases for V and 5 bases for J; bases not matched to a gene: 15. For the CDR3, the DNA is TGTGCCAGCAGCCCACGGCCGGGGGGACAGGGGAGCAACGAGCAGTACTTC. Protein product: CASSPRPGGQGSNEQYF.

V and J are TRBV18 and TRBJ2-5; possibly TRBD1 for D (5 bases). Per germline, CDR1 KGHSH and CDR2 LQKENI. The CDR3 totals 14 residues. V was cut by 0 bases and J by 7 bases, with 12 bases left in between. The CDR3 reads CASSPPGQIGTQYF. Written as DNA, the CDR3 is TGTGCCAGCTCACCACCGGGGCAGATAGGGACCCAGTACTTC.

V gene TRBV9 combines with J gene TRBJ2-7, with 7 nucleotides matching TRBD1. J gave up 9 bases and V 0 bases, and 12 bases lay outside the gene matches. This CDR3 comprises 15 residues. Germline V lookup: CDR1 SGDLS, CDR2 YYNGEE. The CDR3 DNA reads TGTGCCAGCAGCGTAGTAGAGGGGGCGGAGTTCGGGCAGTACTTC. It is translated as CASSVVEGAEFGQYF.

This chain uses TRBV7-2 with TRBJ2-7; 10 bases align to TRBD2. Germline V gene lookup returns CDR1 SGHTA and CDR2 FQGNSA. CDR3 length equals 16 residues. With 5 bases clipped from V and 2 bases from J, the junction kept 9 bases outside the gene matches. CDR3 DNA sequence: TGTGCCAGCAGCCTTACTAGCGGGGTTATAACCTACGAGCAGTACTTC. Its translation: CASSLTSGVITYEQYF. The full variable domain, with the rest looked up from reference TRBV7-2 and TRBJ2-7, is GAGVSQSPSNKVTEKGKDVELRCDPISGHTALYWYRQSLGQGLEFLIYFQGNSAPDKSGLPSDRFSAERTGGSVSTLTIQRTQQEDSAVYLCASSLTSGVITYEQYFGPGTRLTVT.

The genes are TRBV19 and TRBJ2-5; tentative D call: TRBD1 (5 bases). The tail of the sequence fits TRBJ2-7 better, so the J call may be wrong. This CDR3 has 13 residues. Germline V gene data show CDR1 as LNHDA and CDR2 as SQIVND (reference sequence). The CDR3 nucleotides are TGTGCCAGTAGTAGCGACAGATACTACGAGCAGTACTTC. As protein: CASSSDRYYEQYF.

The chain carries TRBV5-6 and TRBJ2-2, with D hard to call. CDR1 and CDR2 (germline): SGHDT, YYEEEE. The CDR3 contains 15 residues. V was cut by 0 bases and J by 1 base, with 7 bases left in between. The DNA for the CDR3 is TGTGCCAGCAGCTTGGCGGCCAAGAACACCGGGGAGCTGTTTTTT. As protein: CASSLAAKNTGELFF.

In its sample, this clone was seen once. The chain joins TRBV5-6 to TRBJ1-3; TRBD1 might be the D (6 bases). CDR3 length: 14 residues. Trimming left V 1 base short and J 4 bases short, with 9 bases between. The germline V gene has CDR1 SGHDT and CDR2 YYEEEE. This chain's CDR3 is CASSLSGVGNTIYF. DNA of the CDR3: TGTGCCAGCAGCTTGTCAGGGGTCGGAAACACCATATATTTT.

The chain recombines TRBV28 with TRBJ1-2; D is perhaps TRBD1 (5 bases). Germline assignment: CDR1 MDHEN and CDR2 SYDVKM. V dropped 3 bases and J dropped 8 bases, with 16 bases sitting between them. The CDR3 has 14 amino acids. The DNA of the CDR3 is TGTGCCAGCAGTTTGGACGGGGGGAAGAGCGGCTACACCTTC. It is translated as CASSLDGGKSGYTF.

The CDR3 DNA reads as TGTGCCAGCGGGCTGGGGCTCCACAATGAGCAGTTCTTC. Residues: CASGLGLHNEQFF. The rearrangement joins TRBV7-9 to TRBJ2-1; possibly TRBD1 for D (5 bases). Germline V gene data show CDR1 as SEHNR and CDR2 as FQNEAQ (reference sequence). CDR3 size: 13 residues. Trimming removed 8 bases from V and 5 bases from J, with 13 bases in between.

J is TRBJ2-7 and V is TRBV28; D is undetermined. The CDR3 runs to 12 residues. V dropped 6 bases and J dropped 4 bases, with 10 bases sitting between them. CDR1 and CDR2 from the germline V gene are MDHEN and SYDVKM. The CDR3 DNA reads as TGTGCCAGCAGCCGTCCCGGATACGAGCAGTACTTC. This sequence encodes CASSRPGYEQYF. Combining the CDR3 with reference TRBV28 and TRBJ2-7 gives the whole variable domain DVKVTQSSRYLVKRTGEKVFLECVQDMDHENMFWYRQDPGLGLRLIYFSYDVKMKEKGDIPEGYSVSREKKERFSLILESASTNQTSMYLCASSRPGYEQYFGPGTRLTVT.